This TCR beta chain emerged from a study of blood T cell repertoires in COVID-19. Across the study: Acute-phase and convalescent COVID-19 samples originated in the United States, Italy and Spain. PBMCs, B-cell-depleted T cells, or T cells provided the cDNA or gDNA that made up the material.

TCRdb's copy holds only in-frame clones and misses some; the assay was immunoSEQ multiplex PCR. The sample holds 130,000 to 150,000 clones, 75% to 85% seen once. Sequencing was performed on peripheral blood. This receptor was taken from a human donor with acute or convalescent COVID-19. The donor label of this sample is uncertain.

The CDR3 region has the DNA TGTGCTAGTGGCATGACAGTTTCTGGCTACACCTTC. Amino acid sequence: CASGMTVSGYTF. V gene TRBV12-5 combines with J gene TRBJ1-2; possible D gene TRBD1, 5 bases. The CDR3 has 12 residues. Germline CDR1 is LGHNT and CDR2 is FRNRAP. V was pared by 6 bases and J by 7 bases, with 12 bases between.